The rows below give T cell receptor beta chains drawn from one sample of a study of cytomegalovirus exposure and HLA in healthy donors. TCRdb's copy holds only in-frame clones and misses some; the assay was immunoSEQ multiplex PCR. Of 100,000 or so clones listed, 70% are singletons. What was sequenced was PBMCs. These receptors were taken from a man aged 50 to 59 in good health and CMV-seronegative. CDR3s include the opening cysteine and the closing phenylalanine or tryptophan. Each record gives: J gene, V gene, D gene, clone size, CDR3 DNA, CDR3 protein. The D gene is left open where the match is weak. Clone size appears in some rows only: once, few, many, or a class for an expanded clone.

TRBJ1-2 TRBV29-1 NA NA TGCAGCGTTGACTCGGGGGTGGGTATGGGCTACACCTTC CSVDSGVGMGYTF
TRBJ2-3 TRBV29-1 TRBD1 NA TGCAGCGGGCGCAGGGGGCCTAGCACAGATACGCAGTATTTT CSGRRGPSTDTQYF
TRBJ2-7 TRBV2 NA NA TGTGCCAGCACGCGGATACATTACGAGCAGTACTTC CASTRIHYEQYF
TRBJ1-1 TRBV28 TRBD1 NA TGTGCCAGCAGTTCCTCAGGGGGGCCGCCTAACACTGAAGCTTTCTTT CASSSSGGPPNTEAFF
TRBJ2-7 TRBV19 NA few TGTGCCAGTAGTATCTCCCCGTTTAGGGAGCGGGAGCAGTACTTC CASSISPFREREQYF
TRBJ1-2 TRBV5-8 NA NA TGTGCCAGCAGCTCCCAAGACAGATCAGTTTTCATCGGCTATGGCTACACCTTC CASSSQDRSVFIGYGYTF
TRBJ2-1 TRBV6-1 NA NA TGTGCCAGCACCCGAGATGGGGGGTTCTACAATGAGCAGTTCTTC CASTRDGGFYNEQFF
TRBJ2-7 TRBV6-1 NA NA TGTGCCAGCACCCGAAGGGGCCAGGGTGTGGTCGAGCAGTACTTC CASTRRGQGVVEQYF
TRBJ2-7 TRBV5-1 TRBD2 few TGCGCCAGCAGCTTGGGAGTTGGCGCTAGCGGGGTGTCCTACGAGCAGTACTTC CASSLGVGASGVSYEQYF
TRBJ2-7 TRBV7-3 NA NA TGTGCCAGCAGCTTAACGTTCGGGACACCCTACGAGCAGTACTTC CASSLTFGTPYEQYF
TRBJ1-4 TRBV28 NA NA TGTGCCAGCAGATCTGGGGGGGCTGCAACTAATGAAAAACTGTTTTTT CASRSGGAATNEKLFF
TRBJ1-1 TRBV19 TRBD1 few TGTGCCAGTAGTCGGGACAGGGCCACTGAAGCTTTCTTT CASSRDRATEAFF
TRBJ1-4 TRBV6-1 NA NA TGTGCCAGCAGTGACCCGATAGCCGAATGGGAGAATGAAAAACTGTTTTTT CASSDPIAEWENEKLFF
TRBJ2-2 TRBV9 NA few TGTGCCAGCAGCGGGGCAAACACCGGGGAGCTGTTTTTT CASSGANTGELFF
TRBJ1-2 TRBV5-4 NA NA TGTGCCAGCAGCCCCCCGGGAACTCTAAATGGCTACACCTTC CASSPPGTLNGYTF
TRBJ2-7 TRBV6-1 NA NA TGTGCCAGCATCTCCCTCGCGGTAGCCTACGAGCAGTACTTC CASISLAVAYEQYF
TRBJ1-4 TRBV2 NA NA TGTGCCAGCGTCAGAGAAAAACTGTTTTTT CASVREKLFF
TRBJ2-1 TRBV28 NA NA TGTGCCAGCAGTGGGGGGTTTGTAAGCTCCTACAATGAGCAGTTCTTC CASSGGFVSSYNEQFF
TRBJ2-3 TRBV28 NA NA TGTGCCAGCAGTATACAGGGCGGTACAGATACGCAGTATTTT CASSIQGGTDTQYF
TRBJ1-1 TRBV10-2 NA NA TGCGCCGGCAGTGATATACAGGGTGCGAACACTGAAGCTTTCTTT CAGSDIQGANTEAFF
TRBJ2-7 TRBV4-1 TRBD2 few TGCGCCAGCAGCCCCAGCGGGAGTCGCGAGCAGTACTTC CASSPSGSREQYF
TRBJ2-1 TRBV27 NA NA TGTGCCAGCAGTTTAATGAGGTATCCCTCCTACAATGAGCAGTTCTTC CASSLMRYPSYNEQFF
TRBJ1-3 TRBV28 NA NA TGTGCCAGCAGTTTAGTCGGAGAGTTAACTGGAAACACCATATATTTT CASSLVGELTGNTIYF
TRBJ1-2 TRBV7-9 NA NA TGTGCCAGCAGCCGAGGTCCCGACTCGGCGCCCTATGGCTACACCTTC CASSRGPDSAPYGYTF
TRBJ1-4 TRBV28 TRBD1 NA TGTGCCAGCAGTTTAAGCGGGACAGGGGATGAAAAACTGTTTTTT CASSLSGTGDEKLFF
TRBJ2-1 TRBV7-6 NA NA TGTGCCAGCAGCTTACTCATTAGTGGTGAGCAGTTCTTC CASSLLISGEQFF
TRBJ2-1 TRBV5-6 TRBD2 NA TGTGCCAGCAGCGTGGCTCCGCTAGCGGGAGTCCGCAATGAGCAGTTCTTC CASSVAPLAGVRNEQFF
TRBJ1-3 TRBV29-1 NA once TGCAGCGGTAGTCTTGTTGGGCAGGGACTGTCGGGAAACACCATATATTTT CSGSLVGQGLSGNTIYF
TRBJ2-7 TRBV7-9 NA NA TGTGCCAGCAGCTCACCTAGCGCGACGGGGCAGTACTTC CASSSPSATGQYF
TRBJ2-3 TRBV6-4 NA NA TGTGCCACCTTCGAGAGGCAGAGCACAGATACGCAGTATTTT CATFERQSTDTQYF
TRBJ1-2 TRBV6-4 TRBD1 NA TGTGCCAGCAGTGAAACAGGGGGCCTCTATGGCTACACCTTC CASSETGGLYGYTF
TRBJ2-1 TRBV10-1 NA NA TGCGCCAGCGGCCGGGACTTCAACAATGAGCAGTTCTTC CASGRDFNNEQFF
TRBJ1-2 TRBV6-5 NA NA TGTGCCAGCAGTTACTCGGGAGGAACGGGCGATGGCTACACCTTC CASSYSGGTGDGYTF
TRBJ2-1 TRBV27 TRBD1 once TGTGCCAGCAGTTTCATTGGGACAGTCAATGAGCAGTTCTTC CASSFIGTVNEQFF
TRBJ1-5 TRBV6-6 TRBD1 NA TGTGCCAGCAGCTTGTGGACAGGCGAGGGGCAGCCCCAGCATTTT CASSLWTGEGQPQHF
TRBJ2-1 TRBV9 TRBD1 NA TGTGCCAGCAGCGTGGGACAGTACAATGAGCAGTTCTTC CASSVGQYNEQFF
TRBJ2-5 TRBV5-6 NA NA TGTGCCAGCAGCTCCGCCGGAGGGACAGAGACCCAGTACTTC CASSSAGGTETQYF
TRBJ2-1 TRBV6-5 NA NA TGTGCCAGCAGCCCCGCAGGGTTTAGCTACAATGAGCAGTTCTTC CASSPAGFSYNEQFF
TRBJ2-2 TRBV5-1 NA few TGCGCCAGCAGCTTGGCCAATTCAGGGAAGACCGGGGAGCTGTTTTTT CASSLANSGKTGELFF
TRBJ2-1 TRBV28 NA NA TGTGCCAGCAGTTTTCTTTCAGTGACCGGGAATGAGCAGTTCTTC CASSFLSVTGNEQFF
TRBJ1-4 TRBV11-2 NA NA TGTGCCAGCAGCTTAGATGTGGGAGTTCGTGAAAAACTGTTTTTT CASSLDVGVREKLFF
TRBJ1-5 TRBV27 TRBD1 NA TGTGCCAGCAGTCCAGGACAGGGGGCGTATCAGCCCCAGCATTTT CASSPGQGAYQPQHF
TRBJ2-2 TRBV19 NA NA TGTGCCAGTAGTCCGACCACTATCGGGGAGCTGTTTTTT CASSPTTIGELFF
TRBJ1-6 TRBV6-6 NA NA TGTGCCAGCAGCCGACAGGACTATAATTCACCCCTCCACTTT CASSRQDYNSPLHF
TRBJ1-6 TRBV27 NA NA TGTGCCAGCAGTTCCCTCGTGGGGGCCCTTTCACCCCTCCACTTT CASSSLVGALSPLHF
TRBJ1-4 TRBV7-9 NA few TGTGCCAGCAGCTTTCAGTCAACTAATGAAAAACTGTTTTTT CASSFQSTNEKLFF
TRBJ2-1 TRBV19 NA NA TGTGCCAGTAGTGGGCGACGGATTAACAATGAGCAGTTCTTC CASSGRRINNEQFF
TRBJ2-3 TRBV6-5 TRBD1 NA TGTGCCAGCAGAACGGGACAGGGCGTTACAGATACGCAGTATTTC CASRTGQGVTDTQYF
TRBJ2-7 TRBV11-2 TRBD1 NA TGTGCCAGCAGTCGGACAGGGGGAGTGTACGAGCAGTACTTC CASSRTGGVYEQYF
TRBJ1-2 TRBV28 NA NA TGTGCCAGCAGTTTAAGTCAGGGCGGCCCCTACTATGGCTACACCTTC CASSLSQGGPYYGYTF